What follows is one TCR beta chain and its context. What it recognizes is unknown. The sample comes from a study of T cells in localized non-small cell lung cancer. Study-wide points: It remains possible that heterogeneity exists, since only one tumor region was sequenced. Adjacent uninvolved lung tissue had the highest T cell clonality, exceeding tumor. Density of T cells in blood, when higher, went with longer overall survival. Adjacent lung tissue had a median 57 of the top 100 clones found in the tumor.

Data came from immunoSEQ multiplex PCR; TCRdb stores just in-frame clones and leaves some out. The table records about 26,000 clones, more than 65% of them present only once. V lost 3 bases, J lost 6 bases, and 11 bases lay in between. Germline loops: CDR1 LNHDA, CDR2 SQIVND (reference sequence). This CDR3 is built from 13 residues. The sample was peripheral blood, taken before any cancer treatment. The chain links TRBV19 to TRBJ1-2; D is possibly TRBD1 (6 bases). The source of this sequence is a man between 40 and 75 years old with stage III squamous cell lung carcinoma. CDR3 sequence (DNA): TGTGCCAGTAGTATCTCAAACAGGGATGGCTACACCTTC. This encodes CASSISNRDGYTF.